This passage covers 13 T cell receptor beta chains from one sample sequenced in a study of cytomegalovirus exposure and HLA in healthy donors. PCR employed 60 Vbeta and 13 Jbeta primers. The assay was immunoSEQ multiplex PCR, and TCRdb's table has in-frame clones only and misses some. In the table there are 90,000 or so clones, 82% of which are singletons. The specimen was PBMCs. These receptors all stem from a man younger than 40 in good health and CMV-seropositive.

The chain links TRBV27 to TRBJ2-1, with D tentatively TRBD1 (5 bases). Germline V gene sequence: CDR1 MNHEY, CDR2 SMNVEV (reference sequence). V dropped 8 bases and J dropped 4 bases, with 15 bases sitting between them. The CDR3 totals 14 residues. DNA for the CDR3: TGTGCCAGCTCAGACGCAGGGATTTACAATGAGCAGTTCTTC. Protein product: CASSDAGIYNEQFF.

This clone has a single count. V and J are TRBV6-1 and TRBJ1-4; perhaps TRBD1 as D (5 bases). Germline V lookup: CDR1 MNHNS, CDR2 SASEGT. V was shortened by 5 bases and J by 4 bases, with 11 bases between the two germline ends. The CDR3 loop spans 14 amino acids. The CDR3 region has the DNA TGTGCCAGCAGTACCGGGACTAATAATGAAAAACTGTTTTTT. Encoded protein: CASSTGTNNEKLFF.

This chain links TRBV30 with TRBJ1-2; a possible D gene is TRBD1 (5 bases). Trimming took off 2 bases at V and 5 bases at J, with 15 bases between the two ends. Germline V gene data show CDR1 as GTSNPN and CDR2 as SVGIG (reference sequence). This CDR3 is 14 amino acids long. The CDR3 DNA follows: TGTGCCTGGAGTTACCGACAGCTGAAGTATGGCTACACCTTC. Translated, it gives CAWSYRQLKYGYTF.

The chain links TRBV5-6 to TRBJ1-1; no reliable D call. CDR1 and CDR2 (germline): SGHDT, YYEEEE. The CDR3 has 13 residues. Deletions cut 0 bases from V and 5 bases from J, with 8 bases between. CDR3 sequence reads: CASSLVVSTEAFF. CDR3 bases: TGTGCCAGCAGCTTGGTGGTGAGTACTGAAGCTTTCTTT.

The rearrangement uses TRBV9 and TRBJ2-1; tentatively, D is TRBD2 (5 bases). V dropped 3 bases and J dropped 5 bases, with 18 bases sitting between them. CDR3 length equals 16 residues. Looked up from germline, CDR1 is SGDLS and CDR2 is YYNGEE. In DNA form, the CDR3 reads TGTGCCAGCAGCGCCCATGGGCTAGCCGCTAACAATGAGCAGTTCTTC. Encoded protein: CASSAHGLAANNEQFF.

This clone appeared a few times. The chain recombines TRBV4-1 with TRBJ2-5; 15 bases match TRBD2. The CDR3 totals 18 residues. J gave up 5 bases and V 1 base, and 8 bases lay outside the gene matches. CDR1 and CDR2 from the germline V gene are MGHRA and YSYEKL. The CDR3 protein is CASSQGTSGRVPGETQYF. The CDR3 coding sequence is TGCGCCAGCAGCCAAGGGACTAGCGGGAGGGTCCCGGGGGAGACCCAGTACTTC.

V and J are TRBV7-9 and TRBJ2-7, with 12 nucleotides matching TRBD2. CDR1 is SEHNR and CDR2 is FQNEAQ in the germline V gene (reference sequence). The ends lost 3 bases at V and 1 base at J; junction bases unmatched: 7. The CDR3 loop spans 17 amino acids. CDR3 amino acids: CASSFASGRAGSYEQYF. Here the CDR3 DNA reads TGTGCCAGCAGCTTCGCTAGCGGGAGGGCCGGTTCCTACGAGCAGTACTTC.

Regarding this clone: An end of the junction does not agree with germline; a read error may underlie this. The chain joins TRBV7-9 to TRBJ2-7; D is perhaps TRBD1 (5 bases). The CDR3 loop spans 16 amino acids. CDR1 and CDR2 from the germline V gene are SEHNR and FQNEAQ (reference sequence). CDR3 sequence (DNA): TGTTCCAGCAGCTCACCCGAGACAGATTGGACCTACGAGCAGTACTTC. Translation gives CSSSSPETDWTYEQYF.

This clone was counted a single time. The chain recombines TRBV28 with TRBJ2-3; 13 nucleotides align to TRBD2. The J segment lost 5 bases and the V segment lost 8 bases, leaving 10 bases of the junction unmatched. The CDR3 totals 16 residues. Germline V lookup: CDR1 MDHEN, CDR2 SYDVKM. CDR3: CASLQGGLAGLDTQYF. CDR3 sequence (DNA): TGTGCCAGCCTACAGGGGGGACTAGCGGGGTTAGATACGCAGTATTTT.

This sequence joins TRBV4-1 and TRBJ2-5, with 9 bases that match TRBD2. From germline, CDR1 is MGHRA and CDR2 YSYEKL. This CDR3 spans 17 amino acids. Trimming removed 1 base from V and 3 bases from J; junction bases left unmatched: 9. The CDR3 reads CASSQARGTSSEETQYF. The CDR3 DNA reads TGCGCCAGCAGCCAAGCCCGAGGGACTAGCAGCGAAGAGACCCAGTACTTC.

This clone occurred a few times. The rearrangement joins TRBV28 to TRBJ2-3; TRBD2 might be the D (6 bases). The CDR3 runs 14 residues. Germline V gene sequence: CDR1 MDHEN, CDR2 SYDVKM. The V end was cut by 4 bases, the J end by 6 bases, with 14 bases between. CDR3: CASSSGVTRDTQYF. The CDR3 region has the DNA TGTGCCAGCAGTTCGGGAGTGACACGGGATACGCAGTATTTT.

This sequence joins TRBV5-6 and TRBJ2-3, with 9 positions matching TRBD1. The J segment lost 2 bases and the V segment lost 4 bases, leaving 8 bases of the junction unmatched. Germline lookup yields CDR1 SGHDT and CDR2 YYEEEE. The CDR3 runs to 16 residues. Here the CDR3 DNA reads TGTGCCAGCAGCCTGGCAGGACAGGGGACCACAGATACGCAGTATTTT. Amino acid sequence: CASSLAGQGTTDTQYF.

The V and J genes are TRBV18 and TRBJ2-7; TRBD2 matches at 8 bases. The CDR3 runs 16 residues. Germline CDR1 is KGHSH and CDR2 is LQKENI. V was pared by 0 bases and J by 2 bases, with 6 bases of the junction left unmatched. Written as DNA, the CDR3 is TGTGCCAGCTCACCACCGCTCAGCGGGAGTCCCTACGAGCAGTACTTC. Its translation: CASSPPLSGSPYEQYF.